This T cell receptor beta chain was obtained from a study of blood T cells in healthy people across ages. Donors were healthy Caucasian individuals from Russia aged roughly 6 to 95. CDR1 is SGHTA, CDR2 FQGNSA, per germline. The CDR3 is 14 amino acids. V was cut by 1 base and J by 2 bases, with 7 bases left in between. The use of a sample-barcoded 5' primer and a J-beta primer mix characterized a second PCR of roughly 6 to 11 cycles. TCRdb re-called the 5' RACE reads with MiXCR, one entry per CDR3 protein. This sample has over 600,000 distinct CDR3 sequences, with about 56% found just once. The clonotype originates from a man in his forties or fifties in good health. The chain uses TRBV7-2 and TRBJ2-3; D not resolved. Material: blood. CDR3: CASSLDVPTDTQYF. For the CDR3, the DNA is TGTGCCAGCAGCTTAGATGTCCCCACAGATACGCAGTATTTT.